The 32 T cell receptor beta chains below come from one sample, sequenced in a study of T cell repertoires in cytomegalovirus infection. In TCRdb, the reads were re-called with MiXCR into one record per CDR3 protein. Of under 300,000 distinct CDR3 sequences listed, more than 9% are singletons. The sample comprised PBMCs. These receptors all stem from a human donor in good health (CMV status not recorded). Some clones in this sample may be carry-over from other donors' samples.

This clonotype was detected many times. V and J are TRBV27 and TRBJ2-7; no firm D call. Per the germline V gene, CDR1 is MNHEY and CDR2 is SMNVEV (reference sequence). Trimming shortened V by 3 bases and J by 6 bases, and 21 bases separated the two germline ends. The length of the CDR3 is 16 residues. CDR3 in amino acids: CASSLELAALSSEQYF. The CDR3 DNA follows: TGTGCCAGCAGTTTGGAGTTGGCAGCCCTATCGTCCGAGCAGTACTTC.

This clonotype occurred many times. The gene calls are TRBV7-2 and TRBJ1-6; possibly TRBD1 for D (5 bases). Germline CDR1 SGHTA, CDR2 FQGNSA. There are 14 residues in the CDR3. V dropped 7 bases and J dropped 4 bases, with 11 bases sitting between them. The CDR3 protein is CASTRRGYNSPLHF. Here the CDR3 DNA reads TGTGCCAGCACAAGAAGGGGTTATAATTCACCCCTCCACTTT.

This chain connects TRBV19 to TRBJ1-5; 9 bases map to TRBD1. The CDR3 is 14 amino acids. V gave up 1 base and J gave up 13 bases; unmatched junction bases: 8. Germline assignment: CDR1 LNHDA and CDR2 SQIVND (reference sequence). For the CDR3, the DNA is TGTGCCAGTAGTATAGCCACTACGGGACAGGGTCAGCATTTT. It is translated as CASSIATTGQGQHF.

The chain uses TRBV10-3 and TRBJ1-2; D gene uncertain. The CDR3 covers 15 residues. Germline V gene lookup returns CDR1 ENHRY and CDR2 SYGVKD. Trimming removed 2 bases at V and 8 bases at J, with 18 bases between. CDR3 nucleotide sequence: TGTGCCATCAGTGAGGAGGGCAGCCGCCGGGGAGGCTACACCTTC. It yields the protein CAISEEGSRRGGYTF.

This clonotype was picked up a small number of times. The CDR3 protein is CASSLGDIKTPLHF. CDR3 nucleotides: TGTGCCAGCAGTTTAGGGGACATTAAGACTCCCCTCCACTTT. The chain has TRBV12-3 or TRBV12-4 and TRBJ1-6; D perhaps matches TRBD1 (6 bases). V was pared by 1 base and J by 13 bases, with 14 bases between. This CDR3 is built from 14 residues.

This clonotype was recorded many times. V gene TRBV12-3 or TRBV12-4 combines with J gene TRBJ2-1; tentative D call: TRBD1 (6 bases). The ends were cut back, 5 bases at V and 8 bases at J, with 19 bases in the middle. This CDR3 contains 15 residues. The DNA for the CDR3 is TGTGCCAGCAGTCACCGAACAGGGTCTGTGGATGAGCAGTTCTTC. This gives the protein CASSHRTGSVDEQFF.

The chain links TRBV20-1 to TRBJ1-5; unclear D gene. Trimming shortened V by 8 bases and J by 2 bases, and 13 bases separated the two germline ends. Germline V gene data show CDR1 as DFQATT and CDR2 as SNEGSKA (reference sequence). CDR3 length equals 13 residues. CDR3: CSSRGGGNQPQHF. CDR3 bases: TGCAGTTCCCGAGGCGGAGGCAATCAGCCCCAGCATTTT.

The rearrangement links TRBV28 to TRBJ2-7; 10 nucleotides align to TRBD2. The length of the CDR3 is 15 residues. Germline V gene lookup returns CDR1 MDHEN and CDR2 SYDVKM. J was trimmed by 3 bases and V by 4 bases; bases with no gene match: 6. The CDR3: CASSSEREGLYEQYF. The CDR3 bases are TGTGCCAGCAGTTCGGAGCGGGAGGGCCTCTACGAGCAGTACTTC.

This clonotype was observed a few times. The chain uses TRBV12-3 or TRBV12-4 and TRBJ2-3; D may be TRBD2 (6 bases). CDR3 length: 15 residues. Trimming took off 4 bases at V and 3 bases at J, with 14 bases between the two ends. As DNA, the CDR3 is TGTGCCAGCAGTTCCGCGGCGGGGATAACAGATACGCAGTATTTT. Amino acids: CASSSAAGITDTQYF.

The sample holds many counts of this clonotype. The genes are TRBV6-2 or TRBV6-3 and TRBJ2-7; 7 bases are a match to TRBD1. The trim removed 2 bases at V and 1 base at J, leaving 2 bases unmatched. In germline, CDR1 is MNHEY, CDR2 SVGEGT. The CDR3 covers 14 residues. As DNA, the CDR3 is TGTGCCAGCAGTTACGTGACAGGGTCCTACGAGCAGTACTTC. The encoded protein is CASSYVTGSYEQYF.

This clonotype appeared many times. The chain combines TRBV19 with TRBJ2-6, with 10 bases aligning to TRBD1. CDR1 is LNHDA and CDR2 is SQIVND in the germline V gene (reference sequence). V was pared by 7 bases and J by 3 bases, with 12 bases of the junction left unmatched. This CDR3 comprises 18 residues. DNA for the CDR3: TGTGCCAGTACCCCACAAAGACAGGGGGCATTTGGGGCCAACGTCCTGACTTTC. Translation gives CASTPQRQGAFGANVLTF. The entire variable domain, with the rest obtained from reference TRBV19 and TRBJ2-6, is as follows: DGGITQSPKYLFRKEGQNVTLSCEQNLNHDAMYWYRQDPGQGLRLIYYSQIVNDFQKGDIAEGYSVSREKKESFPLTVTSAQKNPTAFYLCASTPQRQGAFGANVLTFGAGSRLTVL.

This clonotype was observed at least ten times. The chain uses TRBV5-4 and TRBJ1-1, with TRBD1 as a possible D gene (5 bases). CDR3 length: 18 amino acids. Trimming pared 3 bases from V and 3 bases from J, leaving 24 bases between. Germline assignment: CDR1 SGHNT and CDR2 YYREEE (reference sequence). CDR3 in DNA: TGTGCCAGCAGCTACGGCGGCAGGGCGGCTCAGGAGGACACTGAAGCTTTCTTT. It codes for CASSYGGRAAQEDTEAFF.

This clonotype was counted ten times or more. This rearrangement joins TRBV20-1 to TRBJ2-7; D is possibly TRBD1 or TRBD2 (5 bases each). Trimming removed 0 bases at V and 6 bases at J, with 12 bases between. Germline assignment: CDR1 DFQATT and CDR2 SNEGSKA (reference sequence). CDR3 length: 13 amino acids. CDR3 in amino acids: CSARDSRGVEQYF. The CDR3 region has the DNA TGCAGTGCTAGAGACTCTAGAGGGGTCGAGCAGTACTTC.

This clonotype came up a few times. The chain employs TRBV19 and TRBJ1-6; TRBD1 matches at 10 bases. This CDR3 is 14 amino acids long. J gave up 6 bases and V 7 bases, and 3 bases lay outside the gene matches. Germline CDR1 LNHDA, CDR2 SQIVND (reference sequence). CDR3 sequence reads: CASTGTGANSPLHF. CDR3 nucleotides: TGTGCCAGTACCGGGACAGGGGCTAATTCACCCCTCCACTTT.

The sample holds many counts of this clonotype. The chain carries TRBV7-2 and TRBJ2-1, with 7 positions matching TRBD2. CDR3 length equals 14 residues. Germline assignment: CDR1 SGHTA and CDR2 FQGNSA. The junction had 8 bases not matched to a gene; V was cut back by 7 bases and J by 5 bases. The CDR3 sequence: CASIGLGLNNEQFF. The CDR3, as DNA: TGTGCCAGCATCGGACTAGGATTAAACAATGAGCAGTTCTTC.

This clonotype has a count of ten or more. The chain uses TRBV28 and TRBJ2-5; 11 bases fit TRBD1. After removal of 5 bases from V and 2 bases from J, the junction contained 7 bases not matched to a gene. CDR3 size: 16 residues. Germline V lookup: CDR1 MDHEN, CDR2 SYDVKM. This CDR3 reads CASSRRTGGVQETQYF. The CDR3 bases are TGTGCCAGCAGTCGAAGGACAGGGGGCGTACAAGAGACCCAGTACTTC.

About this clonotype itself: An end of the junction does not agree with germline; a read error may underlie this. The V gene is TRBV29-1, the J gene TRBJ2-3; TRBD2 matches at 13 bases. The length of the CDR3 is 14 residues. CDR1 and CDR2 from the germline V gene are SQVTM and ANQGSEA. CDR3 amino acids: CSVGTSGSTDTQSF. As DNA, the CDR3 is TGCAGCGTTGGGACTAGCGGGAGCACAGATACGCAGTCTTTT.

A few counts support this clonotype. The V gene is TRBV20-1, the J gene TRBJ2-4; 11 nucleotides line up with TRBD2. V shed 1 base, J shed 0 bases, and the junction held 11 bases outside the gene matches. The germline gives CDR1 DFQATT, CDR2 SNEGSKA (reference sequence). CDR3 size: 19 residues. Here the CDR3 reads CSARGPGTSGTLAKNIQYF. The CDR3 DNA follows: TGCAGTGCTAGAGGCCCCGGGACTAGCGGAACTCTAGCCAAAAACATTCAGTACTTC.

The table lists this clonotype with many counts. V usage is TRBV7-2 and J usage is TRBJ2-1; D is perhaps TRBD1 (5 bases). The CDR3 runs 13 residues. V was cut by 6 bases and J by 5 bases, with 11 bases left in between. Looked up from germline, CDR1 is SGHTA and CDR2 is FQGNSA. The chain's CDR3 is CASRGRGNNEQFF. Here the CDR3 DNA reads TGTGCCAGCAGAGGTAGGGGAAACAATGAGCAGTTCTTC.

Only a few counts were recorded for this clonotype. CDR3 DNA sequence: TGCAGCGTTGTACCCGGGACAGGGGGCGCCTACGAGCAGTACTTC. Its translation: CSVVPGTGGAYEQYF. This chain links TRBV29-1 with TRBJ2-7; 12 bases agree with TRBD1. Germline lookup yields CDR1 SQVTM and CDR2 ANQGSEA. This CDR3 is 15 amino acids long. The V gene end was trimmed by 4 bases and the J gene end by 2 bases; junction bases not matched to a gene: 6.

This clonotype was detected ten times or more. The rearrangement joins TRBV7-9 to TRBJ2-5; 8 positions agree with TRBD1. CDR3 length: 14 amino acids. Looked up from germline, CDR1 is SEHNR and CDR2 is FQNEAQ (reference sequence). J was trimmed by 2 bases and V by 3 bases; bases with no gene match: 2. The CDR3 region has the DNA TGTGCCAGCAGCTTGAACAGGGGGCAAGAGACCCAGTACTTC. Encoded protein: CASSLNRGQETQYF.

The CDR3 protein is CASSVRENSPLHF. In DNA, the CDR3 is TGCGCCAGCAGTGTCCGGGAAAATTCACCCCTCCACTTT. The chain carries TRBV5-1 and TRBJ1-6; D unresolved. Trimming took off 5 bases at V and 7 bases at J, with 10 bases between the two ends. The CDR3 totals 13 residues. Germline V CDR1 and CDR2: SGHRS, YFSETQ.

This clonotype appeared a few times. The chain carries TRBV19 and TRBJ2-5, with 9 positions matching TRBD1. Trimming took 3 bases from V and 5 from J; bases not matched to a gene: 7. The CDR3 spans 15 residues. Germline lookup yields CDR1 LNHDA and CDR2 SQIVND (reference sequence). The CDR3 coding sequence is TGTGCCAGTAGTATGGTAGGACAGGGGTTCGAGACCCAGTACTTC. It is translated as CASSMVGQGFETQYF. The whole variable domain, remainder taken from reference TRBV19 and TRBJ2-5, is DGGITQSPKYLFRKEGQNVTLSCEQNLNHDAMYWYRQDPGQGLRLIYYSQIVNDFQKGDIAEGYSVSREKKESFPLTVTSAQKNPTAFYLCASSMVGQGFETQYFGPGTRLLVL.

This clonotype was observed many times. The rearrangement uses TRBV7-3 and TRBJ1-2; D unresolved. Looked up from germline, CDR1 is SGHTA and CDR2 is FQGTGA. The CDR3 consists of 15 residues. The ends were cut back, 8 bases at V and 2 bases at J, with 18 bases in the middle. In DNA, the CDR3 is TGTGCCAGCGCCGAGGCCGCGGGCAGGAACTATGGCTACACCTTC. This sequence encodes CASAEAAGRNYGYTF.

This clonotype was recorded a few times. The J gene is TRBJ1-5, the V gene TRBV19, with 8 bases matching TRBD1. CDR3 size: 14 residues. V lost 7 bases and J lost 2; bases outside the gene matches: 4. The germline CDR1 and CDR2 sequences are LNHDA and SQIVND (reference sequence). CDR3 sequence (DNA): TGTGCCAGTACCGCAGGGGGCGGCAATCAGCCCCAGCATTTT. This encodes CASTAGGGNQPQHF.

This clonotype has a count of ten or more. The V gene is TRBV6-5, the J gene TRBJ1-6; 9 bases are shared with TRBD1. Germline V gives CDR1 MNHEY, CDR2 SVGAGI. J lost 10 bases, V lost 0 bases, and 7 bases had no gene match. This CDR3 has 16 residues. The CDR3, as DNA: TGTGCCAGCAGTTACTCGAAACAGGGGGCGCGATCACCCCTCCACTTT. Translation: CASSYSKQGARSPLHF.

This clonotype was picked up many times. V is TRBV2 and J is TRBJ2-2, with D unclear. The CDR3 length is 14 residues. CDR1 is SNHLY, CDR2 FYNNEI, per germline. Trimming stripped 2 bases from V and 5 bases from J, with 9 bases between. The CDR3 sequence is CASSEKGWTGELFF. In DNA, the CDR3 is TGTGCCAGCAGTGAAAAGGGTTGGACCGGGGAGCTGTTTTTT. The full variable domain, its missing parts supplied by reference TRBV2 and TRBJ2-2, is EPEVTQTPSHQVTQMGQEVILRCVPISNHLYFYWYRQILGQKVEFLVSFYNNEISEKSEIFDDQFSVERPDGSNFTLKIRSTKLEDSAMYFCASSEKGWTGELFFGEGSRLTVL.

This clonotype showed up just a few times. Here the CDR3 DNA reads TGTGCCAGCAGTTTCCCCAAATTAAGAGTTTCCAGGGCGGGGGGTGAAGCTTTCTTT. Protein: CASSFPKLRVSRAGGEAFF. The J gene is TRBJ1-1, the V gene TRBV28; perhaps TRBD1 as D (5 bases). The germline V gene encodes CDR1 MDHEN and CDR2 SYDVKM. The V end was cut by 3 bases, the J end by 7 bases, with 30 bases between. The CDR3 is 19 amino acids.

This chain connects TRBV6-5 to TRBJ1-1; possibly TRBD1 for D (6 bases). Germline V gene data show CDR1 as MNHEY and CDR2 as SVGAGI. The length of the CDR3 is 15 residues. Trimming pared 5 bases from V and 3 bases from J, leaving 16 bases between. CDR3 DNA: TGTGCCAGCAGTAGTCCACGGGGGGCGTACACTGAAGCTTTCTTT. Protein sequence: CASSSPRGAYTEAFF.

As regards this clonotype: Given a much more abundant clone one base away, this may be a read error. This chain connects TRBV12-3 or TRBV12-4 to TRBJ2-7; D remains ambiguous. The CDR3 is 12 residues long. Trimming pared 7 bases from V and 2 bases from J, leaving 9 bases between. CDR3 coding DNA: TGTGCCAGCACCGACTTACCCTACGAGCAGTACTTC. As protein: CASTDLPYEQYF.

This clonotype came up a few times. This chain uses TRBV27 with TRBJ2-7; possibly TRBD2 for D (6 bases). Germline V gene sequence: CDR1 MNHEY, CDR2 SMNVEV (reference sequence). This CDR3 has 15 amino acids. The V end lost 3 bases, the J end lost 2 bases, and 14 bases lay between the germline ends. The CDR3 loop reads CASSFQGLNPYEQYF. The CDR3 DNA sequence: TGTGCCAGCAGTTTCCAAGGACTAAACCCCTACGAGCAGTACTTC.

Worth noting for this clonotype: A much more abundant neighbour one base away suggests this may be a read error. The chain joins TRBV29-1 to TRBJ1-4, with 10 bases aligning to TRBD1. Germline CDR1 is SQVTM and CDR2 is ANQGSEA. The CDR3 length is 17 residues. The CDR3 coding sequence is TGCAGCGCTGAAATGCCTGGACAGGGGGGAACTAATGAAAAACTGTTTTTT. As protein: CSAEMPGQGGTNEKLFF. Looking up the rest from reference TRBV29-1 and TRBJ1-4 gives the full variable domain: SAVISQKPSRDICQRGTSLTIQCQVDSQVTMMFWYRQQPGQSLTLIATANQGSEATYESGFVIDKFPISRPNLTFSTLTVSNMSPEDSSIYLCSAEMPGQGGTNEKLFFGSGTQLSVL.